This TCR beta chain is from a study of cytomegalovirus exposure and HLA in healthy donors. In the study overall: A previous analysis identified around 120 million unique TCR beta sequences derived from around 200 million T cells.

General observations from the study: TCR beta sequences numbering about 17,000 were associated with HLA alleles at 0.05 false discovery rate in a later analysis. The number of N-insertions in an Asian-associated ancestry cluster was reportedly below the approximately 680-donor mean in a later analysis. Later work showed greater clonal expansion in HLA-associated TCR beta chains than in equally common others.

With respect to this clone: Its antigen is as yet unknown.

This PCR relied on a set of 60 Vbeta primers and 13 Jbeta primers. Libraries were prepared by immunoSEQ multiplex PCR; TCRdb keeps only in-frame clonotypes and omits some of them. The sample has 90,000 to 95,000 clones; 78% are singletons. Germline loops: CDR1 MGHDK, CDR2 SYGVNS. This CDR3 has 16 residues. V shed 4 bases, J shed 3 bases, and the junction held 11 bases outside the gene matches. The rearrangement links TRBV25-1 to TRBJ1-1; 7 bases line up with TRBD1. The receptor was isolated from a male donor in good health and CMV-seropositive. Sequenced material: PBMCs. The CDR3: CASSAFLRGGDTEAFF. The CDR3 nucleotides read TGTGCCAGCAGTGCTTTCCTCAGAGGGGGCGACACTGAAGCTTTCTTT.